This T cell receptor beta chain was obtained from a study of T-cell memory formation after mild COVID-19. Study information: The TCR clusters were mostly specific to one donor.

Amplification by 5'RACE using constant-segment primers produced TCR alpha and TCR beta cDNA libraries that carried sample barcodes and UMIs. TCRdb analysed the 5' RACE reads with MiXCR anew, one entry per CDR3 protein. The table lists under 300,000 distinct CDR3 sequences, about 16% of them singletons, with about a fifth in the top ten. The CDR3 consists of 13 residues. Per germline, CDR1 SEHNR and CDR2 FQNEAQ (reference sequence). Between the trimmed V and J ends, which lost 5 bases and 4 bases, there was a span of 11 bases. General study points: Balance between CD4 and CD8 was seen in clones contracting day 15 to 85, and a CD4+ lean was seen in later expanders. Specificity for SARS-CoV-2 was not confirmed among the second-wave clones peaking on day 37.

Regarding this clonotype: What it binds is not known.

The chain recombines TRBV7-9 with TRBJ1-1; no reliable D call. The TCR comes from a man aged 18 to 35 who had mild COVID-19 (a few samples of this study predate the infection). Cell type and time point are not known. Sequencing was done on a sample of PBMCs or a T cell subset sorted from them (not recorded which). Written as DNA, the CDR3 is TGTGCCAGCAGCCCCCTGTTTCGCACTGAAGCTTTCTTT. Translated: CASSPLFRTEAFF.